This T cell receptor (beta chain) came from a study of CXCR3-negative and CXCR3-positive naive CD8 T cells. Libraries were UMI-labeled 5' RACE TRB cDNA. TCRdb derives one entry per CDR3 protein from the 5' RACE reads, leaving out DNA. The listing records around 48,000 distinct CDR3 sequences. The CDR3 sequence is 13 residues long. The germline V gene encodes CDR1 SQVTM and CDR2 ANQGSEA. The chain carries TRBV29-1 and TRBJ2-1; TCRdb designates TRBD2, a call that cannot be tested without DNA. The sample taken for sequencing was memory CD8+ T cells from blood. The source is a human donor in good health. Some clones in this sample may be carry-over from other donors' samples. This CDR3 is CSVVAGWRNEQFF.